The source of this T cell receptor beta chain is a study of T cells in Graves' hyperthyroidism and ophthalmopathy. Whole-study findings and limits: Blood also carried most thyroid clonotypes expanded above 0.001.

Trimming removed 5 bases from V and 4 bases from J, with 5 bases in between. The CDR3 has 12 amino acids. Out of approximately 10 ml of fresh peripheral blood came the PBMCs. Ten or more counts support this clonotype. Its specificity is not known. Amplification yielded TCR beta CDR3 regions, with RNA transcripts as the source. HTBI primers drove first-round RT-PCR of the TCR CDR3. TCRdb ran MiXCR on the multiplex PCR reads and lists one entry per CDR3 protein. Among roughly 750,000 distinct CDR3 sequences listed, roughly 15% were seen once. The sequenced sample was blood. This receptor was identified in a man between 18 and 35 years old with Graves' hyperthyroidism. The rearrangement links TRBV12-3 or TRBV12-4 to TRBJ2-2; D is undetermined. This CDR3 is CASSRATGELFF. CDR3 DNA: TGTGCCAGCAGTCGCGCCACCGGGGAGCTGTTTTTT.